These T cell receptor beta chains were read from a single sample in a study of shared clonotypes between healthy human individuals. Sequencing was performed with immunoSEQ multiplex PCR; in TCRdb, only in-frame clones are kept and a portion is missing. Found here are about 1.1 million clones, around three quarters of them singletons; the top ten hold roughly 0.9%. The sample taken for sequencing was memory CD4+ T cells from PBMCs. All receptors come from a man between 18 and 29 years old in good health. Some clones in this sample may be carry-over from other donors' samples. The CDR3 runs from the conserved cysteine through the conserved F or W. Expanded clones get a size class; other rows say once, few or many, or leave the size out.

.,TRBV18,TRBJ2-2,CASSLGTANTGELFF
.,TRBV6-1,TRBJ1-2,CASSEAVVAGNYGYTF
.,TRBV7-3,TRBJ2-5,CASSLGLRETQYF
many,TRBV9,TRBJ2-2,CASTPSAVGGELFF
.,TRBV6-6,TRBJ1-2,CASSYGQGNYGYTF
.,TRBV5-4,TRBJ1-1,CASSTGWTEAFF
.,TRBV18,TRBJ2-7,CASSPVAGGTSYEQYF
.,TRBV18,TRBJ2-3,CASSPFIASGRAGTDTQYF
.,TRBV18,TRBJ2-1,CASAILAGVYNEQFF
.,TRBV28,TRBJ1-1,CASSLGRRNTEAFF
.,TRBV2,TRBJ1-1,CASSDAFAGRGLRTEAFF
.,TRBV5-1,TRBJ2-3,CASSLALRGSTDTQYF
.,TRBV7-9,TRBJ2-1,CASSLIRVRQFF